The TCR beta chain described here comes from a study of post-analysis software for immune sequencing data. Findings of the study overall: With TRBV5-6, TRBV5-1 and TRBV20-1 included, about 5 TRBV segments were more frequent in patients than in controls. Pronounced co-clustering by F measure was evident among identically batched samples. The study found significantly lower normalized Chao1 diversity in multiple sclerosis patients than in controls.

This CDR3 spans 16 amino acids. Trimming cost V 5 bases and J 0 bases, with 17 bases left between them. Germline assignment: CDR1 DFQATT and CDR2 SNEGSKA (reference sequence). Notes on this clonotype: The antigen is undetermined.

TCR beta libraries were prepared from cDNA with unique molecular identifiers. About 500,000 cDNA molecules were obtained per 1 to 10 million input T cells. TCRdb used MiXCR to reprocess the PCR reads, holding one entry per CDR3 protein. This table has roughly 670,000 distinct CDR3 sequences, 55% to 60% appearing once. This receptor was taken from a girl aged 2 to 10 with multiple sclerosis. Input material: blood. This chain uses TRBV20-1 with TRBJ2-4; D is ambiguous. Here the CDR3 DNA reads TGCAGTGCTGCTGTGGGCGGTAACTTAGCCAAAAACATTCAGTACTTC. This sequence encodes CSAAVGGNLAKNIQYF.